This TCR beta chain was recorded in a study of response to subunit inactivated influenza vaccine. A remark on this clonotype: Its antigen remains unidentified.

Study-level findings and limits: Authors suggested seasonal influenza vaccinations each recruit few new T cells.

Using its own MiXCR run on the RT-PCR reads, TCRdb lists one record per CDR3 protein. The sample contains about 170,000 distinct CDR3 sequences, about an eighth of which appear only once. The CDR3 covers 14 residues. CDR1 is SGHVS and CDR2 is FQNEAQ in the germline V gene. V dropped 7 bases and J dropped 0 bases, with 11 bases sitting between them. Separately, the same data were catalogued under a study of T cells expressing NK-cell markers. That work contributes: UMI-tagged 5'RACE template switching yielded the TCR beta cDNA. Several experiments confined sorting to alpha-beta TCR T cells with an anti-gamma-delta TCR antibody. Also leading the CD3+CD56-NKG2C+ fraction in several donors were these clonotypes. Certain NKG2C+ T cell clones were expanded, and their HCMV specificity remained unclear.

The sequence was collected from a man in his fifties who received an inactivated influenza vaccine. This chain joins TRBV7-8 and TRBJ2-3, with D perhaps TRBD1 or TRBD2 (5 bases each). The sample here was CD8+ T cells sorted from PBMCs, taken roughly 12 days after vaccination. CDR3 sequence: CASMGTPSTDTQYF. CDR3 DNA: TGTGCCAGCATGGGGACCCCCAGCACAGATACGCAGTATTTT. The complete variable domain, with remaining parts taken from reference TRBV7-8 and TRBJ2-3, reads GAGVSQSPRYKVAKRGQDVALRCDPISGHVSLFWYQQALGQGPEFLTYFQNEAQLDKSGLPSDRFFAERPEGSVSTLKIQRTQQEDSAVYLCASMGTPSTDTQYFGPGTRLTVL.